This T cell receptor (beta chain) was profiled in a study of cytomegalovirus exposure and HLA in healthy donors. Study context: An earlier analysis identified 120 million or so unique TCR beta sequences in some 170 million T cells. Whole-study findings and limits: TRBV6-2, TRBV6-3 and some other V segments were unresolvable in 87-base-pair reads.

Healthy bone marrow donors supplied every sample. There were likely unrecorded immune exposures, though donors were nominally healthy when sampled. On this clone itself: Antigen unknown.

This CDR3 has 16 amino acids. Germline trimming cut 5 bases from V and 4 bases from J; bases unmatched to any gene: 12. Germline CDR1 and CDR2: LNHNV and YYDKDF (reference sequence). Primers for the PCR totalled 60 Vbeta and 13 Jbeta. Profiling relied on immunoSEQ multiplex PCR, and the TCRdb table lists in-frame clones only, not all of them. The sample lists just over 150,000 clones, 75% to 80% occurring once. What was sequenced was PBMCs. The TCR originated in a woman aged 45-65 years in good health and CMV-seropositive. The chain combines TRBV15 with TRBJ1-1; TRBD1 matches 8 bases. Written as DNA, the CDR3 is TGTGCCACCAGCGCCGTCTTACAGGGGGGGAGCACTGAAGCTTTCTTT. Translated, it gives CATSAVLQGGSTEAFF.